This note documents a single T cell receptor (beta chain) sequence. These data are taken from a study of T cells in Graves' hyperthyroidism and ophthalmopathy. Turning to the study itself: Peripheral blood was drawn at first diagnosis, prior to all treatment.

The study included ophthalmopathy patients with Clinical Activity Score at least 3, NOSPECS grade at least 4 and duration under 3 months. Uncontrolled infection, other autoimmune disease, pregnancy or lactation led to exclusion. Around 10 ml fresh peripheral blood yielded the PBMCs. TCR beta CDR3 sequences were amplified from RNA transcripts. In the first-round RT-PCR of the TCR CDR3, the HTBI primer set was used. TCRdb fed the multiplex PCR reads into MiXCR, producing one record per CDR3 protein. The repertoire holds a few hundred thousand distinct CDR3 sequences, with about 18% as singletons. The ends lost 3 bases at V and 6 bases at J; junction bases unmatched: 5. The CDR3 totals 13 residues. Germline V CDR1 and CDR2: SGDLS, YYNGEE.

The sequence derives from a man younger than 35 with Graves' ophthalmopathy. The chain carries TRBV9 and TRBJ2-7; TRBD2 agrees at 8 bases. What was sequenced was blood. The CDR3 reads CASSALLAVEQYF. In DNA form, the CDR3 reads TGTGCCAGCAGCGCCCTACTAGCGGTCGAGCAGTACTTC.